This TCR beta chain appears in the sequencing data of a study of multiple sclerosis patients with progressive multifocal leukoencephalopathy. Study-level findings and limits: Most PML patients had lower entropy, suggesting less diverse TRB repertoires.

The repertoire was sequenced with immunoSEQ multiplex PCR; TCRdb's copy has only in-frame clones and lacks some. The sample lists about 31,000 clones, about 87% seen once, with 5.5% to 6.5% in the top ten. This CDR3 has 14 residues. The germline CDR1 and CDR2 sequences are SNHLY and FYNNEI. The junction had 4 bases not matched to a gene; V was cut back by 2 bases and J by 6 bases. As to this clone: Its target is unknown.

The time point was: time of PML onset. The clonotype originates from a woman in her thirties or forties with progressive multifocal leukoencephalopathy. The rearrangement links TRBV2 to TRBJ2-1, with 7 bases aligning to TRBD2. The sequencing here drew on PBMCs, taken from a patient treated with natalizumab. CDR3 amino acids: CASSESGGGNEQFF. The CDR3 coding sequence is TGTGCCAGCAGTGAATCGGGGGGTGGCAATGAGCAGTTCTTC.